These T cell receptor beta chains were read from a single sample in a study of metastatic and nonmetastatic thyroid tumors. TCRdb re-analyzed the PCR reads using MiXCR. The sample carries tens of thousands of clones, roughly a quarter recorded once. Sequenced: blood. Every receptor here comes from a female donor with papillary thyroid cancer or a benign thyroid nodule (not recorded which). Some clones in this sample may be carry-over from other donors' samples. The CDR3 runs from the conserved cysteine through the conserved F or W.

TRBV7-9,TRBJ2-7,CASSWGTNYEQYF
TRBV29-1,TRBJ1-5,CSALEGASNQPQHF
TRBV11-3,TRBJ1-1,CASSRTGGTEAFF
TRBV20-1,TRBJ2-7,CSARLASGSAEQYF
TRBV7-8,TRBJ2-7,CASRSGQSYEQCF
TRBV19,TRBJ2-7,CASSIAGGYEQYF
TRBV7-9,TRBJ2-7,CASSLGAGVQGEQYF
TRBV27,TRBJ2-2,CASRGLAGAPGELFF
TRBV11-2,TRBJ1-6,CASSLAQGPSPLHF
TRBV7-3,TRBJ2-5,CASSPTGAPQETQYF
TRBV11-2,TRBJ2-1,CASSFAPSGRNNEQFF
TRBV4-3,TRBJ2-7,CASSQSRTSGSINEQYF
TRBV15,TRBJ2-3,CATSKGRATDTQYF
TRBV27,TRBJ2-6,CASSTADVLSGDNVLTF
TRBV19,TRBJ2-1,CASTGLAGDYEQFF
TRBV2,TRBJ2-2,CASSLLGHEGSRELFF
TRBV30,TRBJ1-2,CAWSRQGNYGYTF
TRBV28,TRBJ2-7,CASSSLAGGRNEQYF
TRBV20-1,TRBJ1-2,CSARDPRTDIYNYGYTF
TRBV7-2,TRBJ2-3,CTSSFVQITDTQYF
TRBV6-1,TRBJ1-4,CASSSGTAKDNEKLFF
TRBV7-6,TRBJ2-7,CASSLGADHSQQQYF
TRBV6-1,TRBJ2-7,CASSEAPTAPQYF
TRBV6-1,TRBJ2-1,CASKLAGADEQFF
TRBV19,TRBJ2-2,CASSMPRLAAGELFF
TRBV4-3,TRBJ1-4,CASSQTSGTGLEKLFF
TRBV7-8,TRBJ2-7,CASRSGQAYEQYF
TRBV20-1,TRBJ2-7,CSARVTGGTYEQYF
TRBV28,TRBJ2-7,CASTKISGLTYEQYF
TRBV11-2,TRBJ2-7,CASSFFRGRAAYEQYF
TRBV27,TRBJ1-4,CASSSGRGDEKLFF
TRBV6-1,TRBJ1-2,CASSLQGGYGYTF
TRBV18,TRBJ2-1,CASSPISGSSTYNEQFF
TRBV7-2,TRBJ1-1,CASGLSGTGVTEAFF
TRBV6-5,TRBJ2-7,CASSYKDEQYF
TRBV5-6,TRBJ1-1,CASSLRGGGAFF
TRBV7-9,TRBJ1-2,CASSFSGGGHGYTF
TRBV6-4,TRBJ2-7,CASPGTGTYEQYF
TRBV2,TRBJ1-4,CASMRGHEKLFF
TRBV3-1,TRBJ2-7,CASSHRGQGAREQYF
TRBV20-1,TRBJ1-2,CSARDLGYGYTF